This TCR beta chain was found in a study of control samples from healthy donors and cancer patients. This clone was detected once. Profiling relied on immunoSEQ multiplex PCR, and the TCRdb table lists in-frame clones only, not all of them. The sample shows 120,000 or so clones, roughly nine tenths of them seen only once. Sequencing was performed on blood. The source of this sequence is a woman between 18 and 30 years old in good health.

For the CDR3, the DNA is TGTGCCAGCAGTCCCCGACTAACATCCGAGCAGTACTTC. It specifies CASSPRLTSEQYF. The chain uses TRBV3-1 (or the pseudogene TRBV3-2) and TRBJ2-7, with a possible D match to TRBD2 (5 bases). The CDR3 totals 13 residues. V shed 6 bases and J shed 6 bases, with 15 bases lying between them. The V gene's germline CDR1 is LGHDT and CDR2 YNNKEL (reference sequence).